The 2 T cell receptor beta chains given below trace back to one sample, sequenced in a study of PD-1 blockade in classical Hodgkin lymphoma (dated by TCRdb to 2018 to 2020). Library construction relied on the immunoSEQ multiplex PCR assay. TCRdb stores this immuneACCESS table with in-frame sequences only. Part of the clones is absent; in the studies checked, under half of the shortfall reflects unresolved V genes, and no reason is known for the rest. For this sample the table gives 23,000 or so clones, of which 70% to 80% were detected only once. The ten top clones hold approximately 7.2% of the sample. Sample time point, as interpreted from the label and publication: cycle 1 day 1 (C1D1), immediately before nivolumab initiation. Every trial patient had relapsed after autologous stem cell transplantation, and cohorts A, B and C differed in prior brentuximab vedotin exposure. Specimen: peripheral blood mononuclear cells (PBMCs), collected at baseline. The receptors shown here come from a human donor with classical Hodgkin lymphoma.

CDR3 in DNA: TGTGCCAGCAGTGATTATAGCAATCAGCCCCAGCATTTT. It yields the protein CASSDYSNQPQHF. This chain joins TRBV25-1 and TRBJ1-5; no clear D gene. CDR3 size: 13 residues. The germline gives CDR1 MGHDK, CDR2 SYGVNS. Trimming left V 3 bases short and J 0 bases short, with 3 bases between.

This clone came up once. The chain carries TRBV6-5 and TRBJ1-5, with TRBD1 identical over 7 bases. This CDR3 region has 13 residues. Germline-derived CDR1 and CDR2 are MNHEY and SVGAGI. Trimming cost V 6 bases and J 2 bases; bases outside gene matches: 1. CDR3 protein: CASRQGRNQPQHF. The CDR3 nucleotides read TGTGCCAGCAGACAGGGGCGCAATCAGCCCCAGCATTTT.